The 29 T cell receptor beta chains given below trace back to one sample, sequenced in a study of cytomegalovirus exposure and HLA in healthy donors. PCR amplification relied on 60 Vbeta primers (plus 13 Jbeta primers). TCRdb's copy holds only in-frame clones and misses some; the assay was immunoSEQ multiplex PCR. The sample contains about 100,000 clones, roughly 70% of which appear only once. Sequenced: PBMCs. These receptor sequences come from a woman aged 18-29 years in good health and CMV-seropositive.

The gene calls are TRBV4-1 and TRBJ1-5; 8 nucleotides agree with TRBD1. Unmatched junction bases numbered 5, after V lost 3 bases and J lost 7 bases. Germline V gives CDR1 MGHRA, CDR2 YSYEKL. CDR3 length: 14 residues. Here the CDR3 reads CASSQAGQGQPQHF. The CDR3 DNA is TGCGCCAGCAGCCAGGCTGGACAGGGACAGCCCCAGCATTTT.

J is TRBJ2-2 and V is TRBV27; 9 bases match TRBD2. Germline lookup yields CDR1 MNHEY and CDR2 SMNVEV (reference sequence). The V and J ends lost 5 bases and 3 bases, in that order; junction bases with no gene match: 10. There are 17 residues in the CDR3. The CDR3 nucleotides read TGTGCCAGCAGTACGACTAGGGCGGGAGGGTACACCGGGGAGCTGTTTTTT. It specifies CASSTTRAGGYTGELFF.

The V and J genes are TRBV10-3 and TRBJ1-1; D is perhaps TRBD1 (6 bases). This CDR3 comprises 14 residues. V was pared by 0 bases and J by 7 bases, with 12 bases between. From germline, CDR1 is ENHRY and CDR2 SYGVKD. The CDR3 loop is CAISESRTDNEAFF. In DNA form, the CDR3 reads TGTGCCATCAGTGAGTCTCGGACAGACAATGAAGCTTTCTTT.

This chain links TRBV13 with TRBJ2-7, with 8 bases aligning to TRBD1. This CDR3 has 15 amino acids. J gave up 5 bases and V 1 base, and 7 bases lay outside the gene matches. Germline V gives CDR1 PRHDT, CDR2 FYEKMQ (reference sequence). CDR3 sequence: CASSLDTTGADEQYF. CDR3 coding DNA: TGTGCCAGCAGCTTAGATACGACAGGGGCTGACGAGCAGTACTTC.

The sample holds a few counts of this clone. The rearrangement uses TRBV5-1 and TRBJ2-5, with unresolved D. This CDR3 has 14 amino acids. The germline V gene encodes CDR1 SGHRS and CDR2 YFSETQ. Trimming left V 7 bases short and J 0 bases short, with 13 bases between. CDR3 DNA: TGCGCCAGCTCCCTTTTGGCGGACCAAGAGACCCAGTACTTC. Translation gives CASSLLADQETQYF. Combining the CDR3 with reference TRBV5-1 and TRBJ2-5 gives the whole variable domain KAGVTQTPRYLIKTRGQQVTLSCSPISGHRSVSWYQQTPGQGLQFLFEYFSETQRNKGNFPGRFSGRQFSNSRSEMNVSTLELGDSALYLCASSLLADQETQYFGPGTRLLVL.

This clone was recorded a few times. The rearrangement links TRBV5-1 to TRBJ1-2, with unresolved D. CDR3 length: 12 residues. Germline loops: CDR1 SGHRS, CDR2 YFSETQ. The V end was cut by 0 bases, the J end by 4 bases, with 4 bases between. This chain's CDR3 is CASSLDTYGYTF. CDR3 sequence (DNA): TGCGCCAGCAGCTTGGACACCTATGGCTACACCTTC.

This chain uses TRBV12-5 with TRBJ1-2, with D possibly being TRBD1 (6 bases). The germline CDR1 and CDR2 sequences are LGHNT and FRNRAP. The V gene lost 2 bases and the J gene lost 1 base, with 26 bases spanning the gap. CDR3 length: 20 amino acids. The CDR3 coding sequence is TGTGCTAGTGGTTTGACCGCAGGGACACCAAACCTCCGTTTTAACTATGGCTACACCTTC. It encodes CASGLTAGTPNLRFNYGYTF.

This sequence joins TRBV7-2 and TRBJ2-5; D might be TRBD1 (6 bases). CDR3 length: 15 residues. Germline CDR1 is SGHTA and CDR2 is FQGNSA. V lost 7 bases and J 0 bases, leaving 15 bases between the germline ends. This chain's CDR3 is CASTIGQSYQETQYF. The CDR3, as DNA: TGTGCCAGCACCATAGGACAGTCGTACCAAGAGACCCAGTACTTC.

This chain uses TRBV18 with TRBJ2-5, with TRBD2 matching over 7 bases. After removal of 1 base from V and 5 bases from J, the junction contained 4 bases not matched to a gene. The CDR3 loop spans 14 amino acids. Germline CDR1 is KGHSH and CDR2 is LQKENI. The CDR3 sequence: CASSPLAGEETQYF. The CDR3 bases are TGTGCCAGCTCACCACTAGCGGGTGAGGAGACCCAGTACTTC.

With regard to this clone: Possible read error: a much larger clone is one base away. The chain links TRBV7-2 to TRBJ2-7, with TRBD1 matching over 9 bases. Germline assignment: CDR1 SGHTA and CDR2 FQGNSA. The CDR3 is 14 amino acids. After removal of 4 bases from V and 3 bases from J, the junction contained 4 bases not matched to a gene. The CDR3 DNA sequence: TGTGCCAGCAGCTCCGGGACAGGGTACTACGAGCAGTACTTC. Translating it yields CASSSGTGYYEQYF.

CDR3 DNA: TGCGCCAGCAGCTTAGCTAGCGGGAGTCTAAATGAGCAGTTCTTC. This gives the protein CASSLASGSLNEQFF. V gene TRBV5-1 combines with J gene TRBJ2-1; TRBD2 matches at 10 bases. V dropped 2 bases and J dropped 7; count of bases not matched to a gene: 6. Germline values: CDR1 SGHRS, CDR2 YFSETQ. The CDR3 consists of 15 residues.

The chain has TRBV4-3 and TRBJ2-5, with TRBD1 matching over 8 bases. Germline V lookup: CDR1 LGHNA, CDR2 YSLEER. CDR3 size: 13 residues. V shed 3 bases and J 10 bases; nucleotides not matched to a gene: 7. In nucleotides, the CDR3 is TGCGCCAGCAGCCAGGACAGGGTAGAGGGCCAGTACTTC. Its translation: CASSQDRVEGQYF.

The chain joins TRBV7-9 to TRBJ2-2; 8 nucleotides match TRBD2. V dropped 5 bases and J dropped 5; count of bases not matched to a gene: 7. The germline V gene encodes CDR1 SEHNR and CDR2 FQNEAQ (reference sequence). CDR3 length: 15 residues. CDR3 loop: CASSQAGERTGELFF. The CDR3 coding sequence is TGTGCCAGCAGCCAAGCGGGAGAGAGGACCGGGGAGCTGTTTTTT.

The V and J genes are TRBV6-5 and TRBJ1-2, with D possibly TRBD1 on 5 matching bases. V lost 0 bases and J 10 bases, leaving 15 bases between the germline ends. CDR1 is MNHEY and CDR2 is SVGAGI in the germline V gene. The CDR3 length is 14 residues. CDR3 DNA: TGTGCCAGCAGTTACTCGCAGGGCAGCCCAGACTACACCTTC. Translating gives CASSYSQGSPDYTF.

This clone was observed a single time. This chain connects TRBV2 to TRBJ1-2; no definite D call. V lost 0 bases and J 4 bases, leaving 9 bases between the germline ends. The CDR3 has 14 residues. Germline-derived CDR1 and CDR2 are SNHLY and FYNNEI. CDR3 sequence (DNA): TGTGCCAGCAGTGAAGCGGGCAGCTTCTATGGCTACACCTTC. Its translation: CASSEAGSFYGYTF.

The V gene is TRBV28, the J gene TRBJ2-1; 9 bases match TRBD2. V was clipped by 3 bases and J by 1 base; unmatched bases: 4. The CDR3 covers 16 residues. The germline V gene encodes CDR1 MDHEN and CDR2 SYDVKM. CDR3 loop: CASSLPSGISYNEQFF. The CDR3 DNA sequence: TGTGCCAGCAGTTTGCCTAGCGGGATATCCTACAATGAGCAGTTCTTC.

This clone was observed a few times. The gene calls are TRBV28 and TRBJ2-3, with D hard to call. The germline V and J ends were trimmed by 8 bases and 0 bases, with 21 bases remaining between them. The CDR3 consists of 17 residues. Per germline, CDR1 MDHEN and CDR2 SYDVKM. This CDR3 is CASPLTLNLPSTDTQYF. CDR3 DNA sequence: TGTGCCAGCCCCCTAACCTTAAATCTTCCTAGCACAGATACGCAGTATTTT.

The chain combines TRBV4-1 with TRBJ2-5, with no clear D. Trimming left V 1 base short and J 5 bases short, with 8 bases between. The CDR3 runs to 13 residues. The germline CDR1 and CDR2 sequences are MGHRA and YSYEKL. CDR3 sequence reads: CASSQGPRETQYF. The CDR3 DNA is TGCGCCAGCAGCCAAGGGCCCAGGGAGACCCAGTACTTC.

This clone has only a few counts. This chain connects TRBV5-4 to TRBJ1-2; the D gene is possibly TRBD1 (5 bases). The CDR3 loop spans 14 amino acids. Germline values: CDR1 SGHNT, CDR2 YYREEE (reference sequence). V gave up 0 bases and J gave up 7 bases, with 13 bases separating them. The CDR3 protein is CASSLEGRAFGYTF. The CDR3 region has the DNA TGTGCCAGCAGCTTGGAGGGCAGGGCCTTTGGCTACACCTTC.

The chain is built from TRBV7-2 and TRBJ2-7; TRBD1 agrees at 9 bases. J lost 4 bases, V lost 0 bases, and 7 bases had no gene match. CDR3 length equals 16 residues. Germline CDR1 reads SGHTA; CDR2 reads FQGNSA. The CDR3 region has the DNA TGTGCCAGCAGCTTAGCCGGGACAGGGCTGGCTTACGAGCAGTACTTC. Protein: CASSLAGTGLAYEQYF.

This clone showed up just once. The chain joins TRBV29-1 to TRBJ2-7; 8 bases line up with TRBD2. This CDR3 is built from 16 residues. V was pared by 0 bases and J by 3 bases, with 10 bases of the junction left unmatched. Germline values: CDR1 SQVTM, CDR2 ANQGSEA. CDR3 DNA: TGCAGCGTTGAAGATGGGACCGGGACTAGTAACTACGAGCAGTACTTC. Its translation is CSVEDGTGTSNYEQYF.

The V call is TRBV7-9, the J call TRBJ1-2; D is undetermined. Trimming shortened V by 4 bases and J by 5 bases, and 11 bases separated the two germline ends. Germline CDR1 SEHNR, CDR2 FQNEAQ (reference sequence). The CDR3 loop spans 13 amino acids. CDR3 amino acids: CASSWAEGYGYTF. In nucleotides, the CDR3 is TGTGCCAGCAGCTGGGCCGAGGGATATGGCTACACCTTC.

This clone appeared a single time. The chain uses TRBV4-3 and TRBJ2-7; D unresolved. V lost 2 bases, J lost 0 bases, and 11 bases lay in between. The CDR3 spans 15 residues. Germline V gene sequence: CDR1 LGHNA, CDR2 YSLEER. This CDR3 reads CASSQLRAGSYEQYF. Written as DNA, the CDR3 is TGCGCCAGCAGCCAACTCCGCGCAGGCTCCTACGAGCAGTACTTC.

The CDR3: CASSEGGVGYEQYF. CDR3 nucleotide sequence: TGTGCCAGCAGTGAAGGGGGGGTAGGCTACGAGCAGTACTTC. V usage is TRBV6-1 and J usage is TRBJ2-7; D is perhaps TRBD2 (6 bases). The CDR3 runs to 14 residues. The germline V and J ends were trimmed by 1 base and 3 bases, with 10 bases remaining between them. Germline CDR1 reads MNHNS; CDR2 reads SASEGT.

This clone was observed a handful of times. The chain has TRBV5-1 and TRBJ2-5; 9 bases match TRBD1. The CDR3 has 16 amino acids. Trimming cost V 4 bases and J 2 bases; bases outside gene matches: 9. CDR1 is SGHRS and CDR2 is YFSETQ in the germline V gene. The DNA of the CDR3 is TGCGCCAGCAGCCTGGGACAGGGCGTGCTACAAGAGACCCAGTACTTC. The encoded protein is CASSLGQGVLQETQYF.

The sample holds many counts of this clone. The chain recombines TRBV5-4 with TRBJ2-2, with D maybe TRBD2 (5 bases). The germline CDR1 and CDR2 sequences are SGHNT and YYREEE (reference sequence). V lost 5 bases to trimming and J lost 9 bases, with 17 bases between them. The CDR3 extends over 14 amino acids. The CDR3 nucleotides are TGTGCCAGCAGTTTGTCCGGAGGACCCAGGGAGCTGTTTTTT. It codes for CASSLSGGPRELFF.

The chain recombines TRBV9 with TRBJ2-2, with D possibly TRBD1 on 5 matching bases. There are 16 residues in the CDR3. The germline gives CDR1 SGDLS, CDR2 YYNGEE. Trimming pared 2 bases from V and 0 bases from J, leaving 11 bases between. The CDR3 region is CASSVWGTTNTGELFF. CDR3 nucleotides: TGTGCCAGCAGCGTGTGGGGCACCACGAACACCGGGGAGCTGTTTTTT.

The V and J genes are TRBV5-4 and TRBJ2-7; the D gene is possibly TRBD2 (5 bases). Looked up from germline, CDR1 is SGHNT and CDR2 is YYREEE (reference sequence). The length of the CDR3 is 17 residues. Deletions cut 1 base from V and 4 bases from J, with 21 bases between. Here the CDR3 DNA reads TGTGCCAGCAGCTTGAAACCTGCGGGCCCGGAGGTTTACGAGCAGTACTTC. Its translation: CASSLKPAGPEVYEQYF.

Judged by abundance, this clone is medium-sized. The J gene is TRBJ2-1, the V gene TRBV4-2, with 9 bases lining up with TRBD2. Looked up from germline, CDR1 is LGHNA and CDR2 is YNFKEQ. Losses at the gene ends were 3 bases for V and 6 bases for J; bases not matched to a gene: 12. The CDR3 runs to 17 residues. CDR3 region: CASSQVLAGGPFNEQFF. The CDR3 region has the DNA TGTGCCAGCAGCCAGGTACTGGCGGGAGGGCCGTTCAATGAGCAGTTCTTC.